A selection of T cell receptor beta chains follows, all from one sample in a study of cytomegalovirus exposure and HLA in healthy donors. The data were produced by immunoSEQ multiplex PCR, yet TCRdb's version contains in-frame clones alone and is incomplete. The table records about 220,000 clones, approximately 90% of them present only once. The sequencing sample was made of PBMCs. The source is a woman between 18 and 29 years old in good health and CMV-seronegative. Both conserved end residues are part of each CDR3. D genes are given only for firm matches. Not all rows give a size; the values are once, few, many and, for expanded clones, a class.

J,V,D,size,CDR3,DNA
TRBJ2-7,TRBV7-9,.,.,CASSSPHTGWSYEQYF,TGTGCCAGCAGCTCCCCCCACACAGGGTGGTCCTACGAGCAGTACTTC
TRBJ2-2,TRBV6-5,TRBD1,once,CASSGTGHTGELFF,TGTGCCAGCTCAGGGACAGGCCACACCGGGGAGCTGTTTTTT
TRBJ2-3,TRBV10-1,TRBD2,.,CASSESLAINTDTQYF,TGCGCCAGCAGTGAGTCACTAGCGATTAACACAGATACGCAGTATTTT
TRBJ2-3,TRBV5-1,.,.,CASSLGLGLDTQYF,TGCGCCAGCAGCTTGGGACTAGGGTTAGATACGCAGTATTTT
TRBJ2-3,TRBV11-2,TRBD2,.,CASSTSSGRGDTQYF,TGTGCCAGCAGCACGTCTAGCGGACGGGGGGATACGCAGTATTTT
TRBJ2-1,TRBV11-2,TRBD1,.,CASRLGGGEQFF,TGTGCCAGCAGACTAGGGGGCGGTGAGCAGTTCTTC
TRBJ2-1,TRBV5-1,TRBD2,.,CASSFSGRISYNEQFF,TGCGCCAGCAGCTTTAGCGGGAGGATATCCTACAATGAGCAGTTCTTC
TRBJ2-3,TRBV6-4,.,.,CASSDSPGGTDTQYF,TGTGCCAGCAGTGACTCTCCAGGGGGCACAGATACGCAGTATTTT
TRBJ2-7,TRBV10-2,TRBD2,.,CASRAGGRSYEQYF,TGCGCCAGCCGAGCGGGAGGCCGCTCCTACGAGCAGTACTTC
TRBJ1-1,TRBV19,.,.,CASSIFNRGNTEAFF,TGTGCCAGTAGTATTTTTAATCGGGGGAACACTGAAGCTTTCTTT
TRBJ1-2,TRBV11-2,TRBD1,.,CASSSGTGNYGYTF,TGTGCCAGCAGCTCCGGGACAGGGAACTATGGCTACACCTTC
TRBJ2-7,TRBV19,.,.,CASSHATFDYEQYF,TGTGCCAGTAGCCACGCGACATTTGACTACGAGCAGTACTTC
TRBJ2-1,TRBV19,TRBD1,.,CASTPGQEQFF,TGTGCCAGTACCCCGGGACAGGAGCAGTTCTTC
TRBJ2-7,TRBV10-1,TRBD2,.,CASSEASGRAGYEQYF,TGCGCCAGCAGTGAGGCTAGCGGGAGGGCGGGCTACGAGCAGTACTTC
TRBJ2-1,TRBV11-2,TRBD2,once,CASSLGLAGVRQFF,TGTGCCAGCAGCTTAGGACTAGCGGGAGTTAGGCAGTTCTTC
TRBJ2-7,TRBV28,TRBD2,.,CASRVAGGLYEQYF,TGTGCCAGCAGAGTAGCGGGAGGCCTATACGAGCAGTACTTC
TRBJ2-2,TRBV19,TRBD2,.,CASSLLAGGSGELFF,TGTGCCAGTAGCTTACTAGCGGGAGGGTCCGGGGAGCTGTTTTTT
TRBJ2-7,TRBV30,.,.,CAWSLEGHLEQYF,TGTGCCTGGTCACTAGAGGGACACTTGGAGCAGTACTTC